The clone carrying this TCR beta chain has a count of ten or more. No antigen is known for it. Germline CDR1 is LGHNA and CDR2 is YSLEER. V was pared by 0 bases and J by 2 bases, with 11 bases between. This CDR3 contains 16 residues. The data are from a study of molecular identifiers for immune sequencing clone quantification. Study summary: Four of five splits of RNA from approximately 20,000 or 98,000 naive CD8 cells were sequenced in replicates.

CD8+CD4-CCR7+CD45RA+ cells were sorted as naive CD8 T cells. Using its own MiXCR run on the PCR reads, TCRdb lists one record per CDR3 protein. The data show fewer than 25,000 distinct CDR3 sequences, roughly a sixth seen once. Findings and caveats of the study: Clones that had above 20 RNA copies took up over 98% of effector molecules but under 1% in naive cells. Identical TCR molecules can share a barcode, and this sharing could underestimate highly expanded clone sizes.

The sequencing sample was made of naive CD8+ T cells from blood, with Jurkat cell RNA spiked in. Subset defined: FACS-sorted CD8+CD4-CCR7+CD45RA+ naive T cells. V gene TRBV4-3 combines with J gene TRBJ1-3; D remains unclear. The sequence derives from a human donor in good health. Some libraries in this study had Jurkat cell RNA spiked in. Written as DNA, the CDR3 is TGCGCCAGCAGCCAAGATCTCGCATACCCTGGAAACACCATATATTTT. Translating gives CASSQDLAYPGNTIYF.